The 32 T cell receptor beta chains below come from one sample, sequenced in a study of blood T cell dynamics during melanoma immunotherapy. The data were produced by immunoSEQ multiplex PCR, yet TCRdb's version contains in-frame clones alone and is incomplete. The sample shows approximately 23,000 clones, about nine tenths of them seen only once. Stated time point: pre-treatment baseline. The specimen comprised blood, sampled from a patient treated with checkpoint blockade. These receptors originate from a human donor with melanoma.

The chain carries TRBV30 and TRBJ2-7, with 11 nucleotides matching TRBD1. V shed 0 bases, J shed 2 bases, and the junction held 3 bases outside the gene matches. The V gene's germline CDR1 is GTSNPN and CDR2 SVGIG (reference sequence). There are 15 residues in the CDR3. The CDR3 loop reads CAWSVGTGGAYEQYF. The CDR3 bases are TGTGCCTGGAGTGTTGGGACAGGGGGGGCCTACGAGCAGTACTTC.

On this clone itself: The same CDR3 is also encoded by other DNA sequences in this sample. CDR3 in amino acids: CASSINRGNTEAFF. Written as DNA, the CDR3 is TGTGCCAGTAGTATAAACAGGGGGAACACTGAAGCTTTCTTT. The chain joins TRBV19 to TRBJ1-1, with 7 bases identical to TRBD1. Germline values: CDR1 LNHDA, CDR2 SQIVND (reference sequence). The CDR3 has 14 amino acids. J lost 1 base, V lost 2 bases, and 1 base had no gene match. Complete variable domain (other parts from reference TRBV19 and TRBJ1-1): DGGITQSPKYLFRKEGQNVTLSCEQNLNHDAMYWYRQDPGQGLRLIYYSQIVNDFQKGDIAEGYSVSREKKESFPLTVTSAQKNPTAFYLCASSINRGNTEAFFGQGTRLTVV.

This chain uses TRBV6-1 with TRBJ1-1; TRBD1 might be the D (5 bases). The CDR3 covers 14 residues. V was cut by 2 bases and J by 5 bases, with 12 bases left in between. The V gene's germline CDR1 is MNHNS and CDR2 SASEGT. CDR3 loop: CASSETGGGTEAFF. The CDR3 region has the DNA TGTGCCAGCAGTGAAACAGGCGGCGGGACTGAAGCTTTCTTT.

The rearrangement joins TRBV30 to TRBJ2-5; TRBD2 matches 13 bases. J gave up 6 bases and V 3 bases, and 4 bases lay outside the gene matches. This CDR3 contains 14 residues. Per germline, CDR1 GTSNPN and CDR2 SVGIG (reference sequence). The CDR3 sequence is CAWRTSGRTQTQYF. In nucleotides, the CDR3 is TGTGCCTGGAGGACTAGCGGGAGGACTCAGACCCAGTACTTC.

In this sample, this clone turned up once. This sequence joins TRBV19 and TRBJ2-3; D remains ambiguous. The CDR3 is made up of 13 amino acids. Germline-derived CDR1 and CDR2 are LNHDA and SQIVND (reference sequence). Trimming pared 4 bases from V and 0 bases from J, leaving 5 bases between. The CDR3 coding sequence is TGTGCCAGTAGTAGGGCCAGCACAGATACGCAGTATTTT. As protein: CASSRASTDTQYF.

The chain couples TRBV7-9 to TRBJ1-3; D ambiguous. Germline lookup yields CDR1 SEHNR and CDR2 FQNEAQ (reference sequence). The CDR3 length is 13 residues. V lost 0 bases and J lost 8, with 8 bases in between. The CDR3 nucleotides are TGTGCCAGCAGCTTAGCGACCCAGCACACCATATATTTT. Translation: CASSLATQHTIYF.

The chain recombines TRBV9 with TRBJ2-7, with 10 bases aligning to TRBD1. The germline CDR1 and CDR2 sequences are SGDLS and YYNGEE. The trim removed 2 bases at V and 6 bases at J, leaving 11 bases unmatched. This CDR3 region has 16 residues. CDR3 sequence (DNA): TGTGCCAGCAGCGTGTTGACCGGGACAGGGGTTCCCGAGCAGTACTTC. Translation: CASSVLTGTGVPEQYF.

This chain links TRBV7-2 with TRBJ2-7; TRBD1 matches at 8 bases. V shed 5 bases and J 5 bases; nucleotides not matched to a gene: 11. The V gene's germline CDR1 is SGHTA and CDR2 FQGNSA. CDR3 length equals 15 residues. CDR3 sequence: CASSDRTGTGHEQYF. CDR3 in DNA: TGTGCCAGCAGCGACCGGACCGGGACAGGACACGAGCAGTACTTC.

This chain joins TRBV29-1 and TRBJ2-3; weak D call: TRBD2 (6 bases). CDR1 and CDR2 from the germline V gene are SQVTM and ANQGSEA. This CDR3 contains 14 residues. With 4 bases removed from V and 1 base from J, the gap between germline ends came to 12 bases. CDR3 bases: TGCAGCGTTGGCCGGGCTAGCGGCACAGATACGCAGTATTTT. It yields the protein CSVGRASGTDTQYF.

The rearrangement links TRBV6-1 to TRBJ1-4; the D gene is possibly TRBD1 (6 bases). This CDR3 spans 16 amino acids. V was cut by 0 bases and J by 8 bases, with 16 bases left in between. Germline loops: CDR1 MNHNS, CDR2 SASEGT. The CDR3 here is CASSEAGQGSGEKLFF. DNA of the CDR3: TGTGCCAGCAGTGAAGCTGGTCAGGGGAGTGGAGAAAAACTGTTTTTT.

The chain links TRBV14 to TRBJ2-5; no reliable D call. Trimming took 5 bases from V and 1 from J, leaving 11 bases between them. The germline gives CDR1 SGHDN, CDR2 FVKESK. This CDR3 is 14 amino acids long. This CDR3 reads CASSRLTVQETQYF. CDR3 coding DNA: TGTGCCAGCAGCAGGTTGACGGTCCAAGAGACCCAGTACTTC.

V usage is TRBV2 and J usage is TRBJ2-5; 8 bases align to TRBD2. Germline values: CDR1 SNHLY, CDR2 FYNNEI. The CDR3 is made up of 15 amino acids. V shed 7 bases and J 5 bases; nucleotides not matched to a gene: 12. CDR3 bases: TGTGCCAGCATTCACGGGAGGGCCTACTTGGAGACCCAGTACTTC. Amino acid sequence: CASIHGRAYLETQYF.

This clone has a handful of counts. The chain is built from TRBV28 and TRBJ1-5, with no clear D. V gave up 5 bases and J gave up 9 bases, with 11 bases separating them. CDR3 length equals 12 residues. CDR1 MDHEN and CDR2 SYDVKM come from the germline V gene. The CDR3 nucleotides read TGTGCCAGCAGTGCACTCCGGGGGCCCCAGCATTTT. As protein: CASSALRGPQHF.

The V and J genes are TRBV6-5 and TRBJ2-2; a weak D match, TRBD2 (6 bases). There are 14 residues in the CDR3. V was cut by 5 bases and J by 5 bases, with 12 bases left in between. Germline CDR1 is MNHEY and CDR2 is SVGAGI. The CDR3 region is CASSDPRGTGELFF. DNA for the CDR3: TGTGCCAGCAGTGACCCACGGGGGACCGGGGAGCTGTTTTTT.

The chain combines TRBV7-3 with TRBJ1-1; possible D gene TRBD1, 5 bases. The CDR3 sequence is 15 residues long. The germline V and J ends were trimmed by 3 bases and 10 bases, with 21 bases remaining between them. Per the germline V gene, CDR1 is SGHTA and CDR2 is FQGTGA. The CDR3 bases are TGTGCCAGCAGCTTTGCGCCGGGGCTACAATTCCGAGCTTTCTTT. Its translation: CASSFAPGLQFRAFF.

The rearrangement joins TRBV6-5 to TRBJ1-1, with 7 bases matching TRBD1. After removal of 3 bases from V and 6 bases from J, the junction contained 7 bases not matched to a gene. Germline CDR1 and CDR2: MNHEY and SVGAGI. The CDR3 consists of 14 residues. The CDR3: CASSYQGGRAEAFF. The DNA for the CDR3 is TGTGCCAGCAGTTATCAGGGGGGGAGGGCTGAAGCTTTCTTT.

This clone was detected a few times. This chain uses TRBV29-1 with TRBJ1-1, with D unclear. V lost 7 bases, J lost 8 bases, and 11 bases lay in between. Per the germline V gene, CDR1 is SQVTM and CDR2 is ANQGSEA. The CDR3 totals 10 residues. The DNA for the CDR3 is TGCAGCGCCAGGACGGGGGAAGCTTTCTTT. Its translation: CSARTGEAFF.

The gene calls are TRBV4-1 and TRBJ2-5; TRBD1 agrees at 12 bases. Germline CDR1 MGHRA, CDR2 YSYEKL. V was clipped by 8 bases and J by 4 bases; unmatched bases: 8. The CDR3 totals 15 residues. CDR3 bases: TGCGCCAGCGAACCGGGACAGGGGGCCTTAGAGACCCAGTACTTC. Translating it yields CASEPGQGALETQYF.

This rearrangement joins TRBV18 to TRBJ2-3; TRBD1 is a possible D gene (7 bases). The germline V gene encodes CDR1 KGHSH and CDR2 LQKENI. Trimming shortened V by 1 base and J by 3 bases, and 11 bases separated the two germline ends. There are 15 residues in the CDR3. CDR3 coding DNA: TGTGCCAGCTCACCACAGGCAGGGGGGACAGATACGCAGTATTTT. Translation gives CASSPQAGGTDTQYF.

The J gene is TRBJ1-1, the V gene TRBV18; D unresolved. Germline CDR1 is KGHSH and CDR2 is LQKENI. V lost 2 bases and J lost 6, with 10 bases in between. CDR3 size: 13 residues. The CDR3 reads CASSPGVNAEAFF. The DNA of the CDR3 is TGTGCCAGCTCACCAGGGGTAAATGCTGAAGCTTTCTTT.

The chain recombines TRBV7-3 with TRBJ1-1; 8 bases are a match to TRBD1. The trim removed 6 bases at V and 5 bases at J, leaving 8 bases unmatched. CDR3 length: 14 amino acids. CDR1 is SGHTA and CDR2 is FQGTGA in the germline V gene. In nucleotides, the CDR3 is TGTGCCAGCAGTATACAGGGGGGAAATACTGAAGCTTTCTTT. This codes for CASSIQGGNTEAFF.

This clone was detected only once. The rearrangement uses TRBV15 and TRBJ2-5, with D perhaps TRBD1 or TRBD2 (5 bases each). V lost 1 base to trimming and J lost 7 bases, with 13 bases between them. The V gene's germline CDR1 is LNHNV and CDR2 YYDKDF (reference sequence). The CDR3 covers 14 residues. The CDR3 region has the DNA TGTGCCACCAGCAGAGGGGCAGGGACGGCGACCCAGTACTTC. Its protein product is CATSRGAGTATQYF.

The sample holds one count of this clone. This chain joins TRBV7-2 and TRBJ1-2; TRBD1 agrees at 7 bases. The ends lost 5 bases at V and 6 bases at J; junction bases unmatched: 9. The CDR3 consists of 14 residues. Germline lookup yields CDR1 SGHTA and CDR2 FQGNSA. The CDR3 is CASSVPGQPHGYTF. The CDR3 DNA follows: TGTGCCAGCAGCGTGCCGGGACAGCCACATGGCTACACCTTC.

The chain employs TRBV7-2 and TRBJ2-1; 9 bases map to TRBD2. This CDR3 is built from 14 residues. Per germline, CDR1 SGHTA and CDR2 FQGNSA. Trimming removed 3 bases from V and 9 bases from J; junction bases left unmatched: 6. CDR3: CASSFGGGALEQFF. The DNA of the CDR3 is TGTGCCAGCAGCTTCGGCGGGGGGGCCCTTGAGCAGTTCTTC.

V is TRBV7-9 and J is TRBJ1-3; no firm D call. The V end was cut by 6 bases, the J end by 4 bases, with 16 bases between. The CDR3 is 15 residues long. Looked up from germline, CDR1 is SEHNR and CDR2 is FQNEAQ (reference sequence). The CDR3, as DNA: TGTGCCAGCAGTCCCATTGGGGATCTAGGAAACACCATATATTTT. Its protein product is CASSPIGDLGNTIYF.

V usage is TRBV2 and J usage is TRBJ2-2; D might be TRBD2 (6 bases). The CDR3 extends over 15 amino acids. CDR1 is SNHLY and CDR2 is FYNNEI in the germline V gene. V dropped 5 bases and J dropped 4 bases, with 14 bases sitting between them. The CDR3 DNA is TGTGCCAGCAGTCTCCGACTAGGCTCCACCGGGGAGCTGTTTTTT. This encodes CASSLRLGSTGELFF. Full variable domain (missing parts from reference TRBV2 and TRBJ2-2): EPEVTQTPSHQVTQMGQEVILRCVPISNHLYFYWYRQILGQKVEFLVSFYNNEISEKSEIFDDQFSVERPDGSNFTLKIRSTKLEDSAMYFCASSLRLGSTGELFFGEGSRLTVL.

V is TRBV5-6 and J is TRBJ1-5, with TRBD1 as a possible D gene (6 bases). Trimming pared 4 bases from V and 1 base from J, leaving 18 bases between. Germline V lookup: CDR1 SGHDT, CDR2 YYEEEE. The CDR3 covers 17 residues. In DNA, the CDR3 is TGTGCCAGCAGCCCCTCCGGGGGGCGGAGGAGCAATCAGCCCCAGCATTTT. Its protein is CASSPSGGRRSNQPQHF.

The chain carries TRBV10-3 and TRBJ2-2; 13 positions agree with TRBD2. The ends lost 0 bases at V and 5 bases at J; junction bases unmatched: 3. Germline CDR1 and CDR2: ENHRY and SYGVKD. CDR3 length equals 17 residues. In nucleotides, the CDR3 is TGTGCCATCAGTGAGTCCCCGGGACTAGCGGGGACCGGGGAGCTGTTTTTT. It encodes CAISESPGLAGTGELFF.

V usage is TRBV2 and J usage is TRBJ2-7, with 11 bases fitting TRBD1. V lost 7 bases and J lost 3; bases outside the gene matches: 8. The CDR3 has 15 amino acids. Germline CDR1 and CDR2: SNHLY and FYNNEI. The CDR3 spells CASTRQGQGGYEQYF. CDR3 coding DNA: TGTGCCAGCACCCGGCAGGGACAGGGGGGCTACGAGCAGTACTTC.

The rearrangement links TRBV30 to TRBJ2-5, with 9 bases fitting TRBD2. The CDR3 has 15 residues. Trimming removed 0 bases from V and 7 bases from J; junction bases left unmatched: 9. Germline CDR1 GTSNPN, CDR2 SVGIG (reference sequence). Here the CDR3 DNA reads TGTGCCTGGAGTGTAGGCGGGGGGGTCACCGGGACCCAGTACTTC. Translating it yields CAWSVGGGVTGTQYF.

The rearrangement joins TRBV19 to TRBJ1-2; 12 nucleotides match TRBD1. Germline CDR1 LNHDA, CDR2 SQIVND (reference sequence). CDR3 length: 14 amino acids. The J segment lost 5 bases and the V segment lost 8 bases, leaving 6 bases of the junction unmatched. The CDR3 spells CASSPGQGAYGYTF. CDR3 DNA: TGTGCCAGTTCTCCGGGACAGGGGGCATATGGCTACACCTTC. Full variable domain (outside the CDR3, taken from reference TRBV19 and TRBJ1-2): DGGITQSPKYLFRKEGQNVTLSCEQNLNHDAMYWYRQDPGQGLRLIYYSQIVNDFQKGDIAEGYSVSREKKESFPLTVTSAQKNPTAFYLCASSPGQGAYGYTFGSGTRLTVV.

The CDR3 reads CASSAFYEQYF. The CDR3 DNA sequence: TGTGCCAGCAGTGCTTTCTACGAGCAGTACTTC. The chain recombines TRBV25-1 with TRBJ2-7; D call uncertain. This CDR3 contains 11 residues. V dropped 4 bases and J dropped 3 bases, with 4 bases sitting between them. Germline CDR1 and CDR2: MGHDK and SYGVNS.